The 27 T cell receptor beta chains below come from one sample, sequenced in a study of T cells in Graves' hyperthyroidism and ophthalmopathy. It was RNA transcripts that yielded the amplified TCR beta CDR3 regions. Initially, a first-round RT-PCR of the TCR CDR3 employed the HTBI primer set. TCRdb called the multiplex PCR reads again in MiXCR, with one record for every CDR3 protein. The sample contains hundreds of thousands of distinct CDR3 sequences, just under 25% of which appear only once. Sequencing was performed on blood. These receptors all come from a man over 45 with Graves' hyperthyroidism.

This chain links TRBV11-3 with TRBJ2-2, with 10 positions matching TRBD2. Trimming removed 0 bases from V and 6 bases from J; junction bases left unmatched: 10. Germline-derived CDR1 and CDR2 are SGHNT and YENEEA. The CDR3 consists of 18 residues. The CDR3 coding sequence is TGTGCCAGCAGCTTAGATCTCTGGGCTAGCGGGAGACCCGGGGAGCTGTTTTTT. It specifies CASSLDLWASGRPGELFF.

This clonotype was counted ten times or more. The chain has TRBV12-3 or TRBV12-4 and TRBJ2-1, with 11 bases fitting TRBD1. With V trimmed by 7 bases and J by 8 bases, 10 bases remained unmatched. The CDR3 runs to 15 residues. CDR3 nucleotide sequence: TGTGCCAGCACCAGGGGGGGACAGGGGGACGATGAGCAGTTCTTC. Protein: CASTRGGQGDDEQFF.

This clonotype was observed once. Just one base apart from a much larger clone, this may be a read error. The CDR3 protein is CASSLALAQETQYF. CDR3 bases: TGTGCCAGCAGCTTAGCGTTGGCCCAAGAGACCCAGTACTTC. The J gene is TRBJ2-5, the V gene TRBV7-9; D remains unclear. Trimming removed 0 bases at V and 1 base at J, with 6 bases between. Germline V gene sequence: CDR1 SEHNR, CDR2 FQNEAQ (reference sequence). The CDR3 totals 14 residues.

The V and J genes are TRBV20-1 and TRBJ1-6; TRBD1 aligns across 9 bases. Trimming removed 2 bases from V and 5 bases from J; junction bases left unmatched: 4. The CDR3 runs to 15 residues. Germline CDR1 DFQATT, CDR2 SNEGSKA (reference sequence). Here the CDR3 reads CSARYGTGHNSPLHF. CDR3 coding DNA: TGCAGTGCTAGATACGGGACAGGGCATAATTCACCCCTCCACTTT.

Many counts were recorded for this clonotype. The rearrangement uses TRBV3-1 and TRBJ1-1, with TRBD1 matching 12 bases. CDR1 is LGHDT and CDR2 is YNNKEL in the germline V gene (reference sequence). This CDR3 has 17 residues. V lost 4 bases and J lost 8; bases outside the gene matches: 14. In nucleotides, the CDR3 is TGTGCCAGCAGCCCAATGGGACAGGGGGCACGACGGGGCGAAGCTTTCTTT. Translated, it gives CASSPMGQGARRGEAFF. Looking up the rest from reference TRBV3-1 and TRBJ1-1 gives the full variable domain: DTAVSQTPKYLVTQMGNDKSIKCEQNLGHDTMYWYKQDSKKFLKIMFSYNNKELIINETVPNRFSPKSPDKAHLNLHINSLELGDSAVYFCASSPMGQGARRGEAFFGQGTRLTVV.

This clonotype appeared a few times. This sequence joins TRBV12-3 or TRBV12-4 and TRBJ2-7; no clear D gene. CDR3 size: 13 residues. Trimming took off 6 bases at V and 0 bases at J, with 9 bases between the two ends. CDR3 coding DNA: TGTGCCAGCAGGACACACGGCTCCTACGAGCAGTACTTC. It encodes CASRTHGSYEQYF.

CDR3 nucleotides: TGTGCCAGCAGTTACAGGGGGGGCGGCCCGATTAGCTCTGGGGCCAACGTCCTGACTTTC. Its protein is CASSYRGGGPISSGANVLTF. This sequence joins TRBV6-9 and TRBJ2-6; D tentatively fits TRBD1 or TRBD2 (7 bases each). V gave up 3 bases and J gave up 0 bases, with 21 bases separating them. CDR3 length: 20 amino acids. Germline CDR1 reads MNHGY; CDR2 reads SVAAGI.

This clonotype has only a few counts. The chain links TRBV2 to TRBJ1-3; D ambiguous. Germline-derived CDR1 and CDR2 are SNHLY and FYNNEI. The CDR3 has 16 amino acids. Between the trimmed V and J ends, which lost 6 bases and 2 bases, there was a span of 17 bases. CDR3 amino acids: CASSLSAKHTGNTIYF. Here the CDR3 DNA reads TGTGCCAGCAGCCTTTCAGCGAAACATACTGGAAACACCATATATTTT.

The chain has TRBV6-1 and TRBJ2-5, with TRBD2 matching over 12 bases. The V and J ends lost 2 bases and 2 bases, in that order; junction bases with no gene match: 9. The CDR3 extends over 18 amino acids. Germline V gene data show CDR1 as MNHNS and CDR2 as SASEGT. CDR3 nucleotide sequence: TGTGCCAGCAGTGAAAGGCCTAGCGGGAGGGCCGGGCAAGAGACCCAGTACTTC. Translated, it gives CASSERPSGRAGQETQYF.

This clonotype has a count of ten or more. This chain uses TRBV28 with TRBJ2-1; no firm D call. V gave up 3 bases and J gave up 2 bases, with 8 bases separating them. The germline V gene has CDR1 MDHEN and CDR2 SYDVKM. This CDR3 region has 14 residues. CDR3 nucleotide sequence: TGTGCCAGCAGTTTCGGCGGAACCTACAATGAGCAGTTCTTC. Amino acids: CASSFGGTYNEQFF.

This clonotype appeared a few times. The rearrangement joins TRBV6-1 to TRBJ2-5; D is possibly TRBD2 (5 bases). V was shortened by 8 bases and J by 0 bases, with 13 bases between the two germline ends. The CDR3 runs to 14 residues. The germline CDR1 and CDR2 sequences are MNHNS and SASEGT. Here the CDR3 DNA reads TGTGCCAGCCGGAGAGGGCTTTACCAAGAGACCCAGTACTTC. As protein: CASRRGLYQETQYF.

The CDR3: CASTAAPTDTQYF. The CDR3 DNA reads as TGTGCCAGCACCGCAGCGCCCACAGATACGCAGTATTTT. The V gene is TRBV7-8, the J gene TRBJ2-3, with D unresolved. Trimming took off 7 bases at V and 2 bases at J, with 10 bases between the two ends. The CDR3 has 13 amino acids. Germline V gene lookup returns CDR1 SGHVS and CDR2 FQNEAQ.

V gene TRBV6-1 combines with J gene TRBJ1-5; no reliable D call. This CDR3 has 15 amino acids. Germline CDR1 and CDR2: MNHNS and SASEGT. V was trimmed by 1 base and J by 1 base, leaving 8 bases between them. The CDR3 DNA sequence: TGTGCCAGCAGTGAAGTTTACAGAAGCAATCAGCCCCAGCATTTT. This translates into CASSEVYRSNQPQHF.

This clonotype occurred a few times. The chain has TRBV6-2 or TRBV6-3 and TRBJ2-3; D is possibly TRBD2 (5 bases). Germline V gene data show CDR1 as MNHEY and CDR2 as SVGEGT. Trimming took off 6 bases at V and 4 bases at J, with 11 bases between the two ends. The length of the CDR3 is 13 residues. The CDR3 bases are TGTGCCAGCAGGACTACCGGCGCAGATACGCAGTATTTT. It is translated as CASRTTGADTQYF.

This rearrangement joins TRBV5-1 to TRBJ1-3, with a weak D call TRBD1 (5 bases). The germline V and J ends were trimmed by 0 bases and 0 bases, with 13 bases remaining between them. This CDR3 spans 17 amino acids. CDR1 SGHRS and CDR2 YFSETQ come from the germline V gene. The CDR3 here is CASSLVAGISSGNTIYF. In nucleotides, the CDR3 is TGCGCCAGCAGCTTGGTTGCAGGGATTTCCTCTGGAAACACCATATATTTT.

The gene calls are TRBV29-1 and TRBJ2-2; no reliable D call. Per the germline V gene, CDR1 is SQVTM and CDR2 is ANQGSEA. CDR3 size: 12 residues. The V and J ends lost 5 bases and 6 bases respectively, with 10 bases between them. CDR3: CSVPFSAGELFF. The CDR3 DNA reads TGCAGCGTTCCCTTTTCTGCCGGGGAGCTGTTTTTT.

The chain has TRBV25-1 and TRBJ1-2; TRBD1 matches 11 bases. This CDR3 contains 16 residues. Germline CDR1 reads MGHDK; CDR2 reads SYGVNS. Germline trimming cut 3 bases from V and 7 bases from J; bases unmatched to any gene: 10. CDR3 loop: CASSDYRTGGISGYTF. In DNA, the CDR3 is TGTGCCAGCAGTGATTACCGGACAGGGGGCATCAGTGGCTACACCTTC.

This chain joins TRBV5-1 and TRBJ2-5; a weak D match, TRBD2 (6 bases). From germline, CDR1 is SGHRS and CDR2 YFSETQ. The V end lost 0 bases, the J end lost 5 bases, and 23 bases lay between the germline ends. The CDR3 spans 18 residues. CDR3 DNA sequence: TGCGCCAGCAGCTTGGCCGCGGCGGGACCCCTCACGGAGGAGACCCAGTACTTC. It specifies CASSLAAAGPLTEETQYF.

This clonotype was detected ten times or more. The rearrangement links TRBV28 to TRBJ1-1; 8 bases match TRBD1. J was trimmed by 7 bases and V by 8 bases; bases with no gene match: 12. CDR3 length equals 14 residues. CDR1 and CDR2 (germline): MDHEN, SYDVKM. CDR3 sequence reads: CASGRTGNTLEAFF. For the CDR3, the DNA is TGTGCCAGCGGTCGGACAGGGAATACCCTTGAAGCTTTCTTT.

Ten or more counts support this clonotype. The V gene is TRBV2, the J gene TRBJ2-7; 10 bases map to TRBD2. J lost 4 bases, V lost 11 bases, and 8 bases had no gene match. There are 13 residues in the CDR3. Germline loops: CDR1 SNHLY, CDR2 FYNNEI. In nucleotides, the CDR3 is TGTGCCGGCTCCAGCGGGAGGGTGTACGAGCAGTACTTC. It encodes CAGSSGRVYEQYF.

At least ten counts were recorded for this clonotype. The chain couples TRBV5-1 to TRBJ2-7, with TRBD2 matching over 14 bases. V shed 3 bases, J shed 3 bases, and the junction held 2 bases outside the gene matches. This CDR3 region has 15 residues. The V gene's germline CDR1 is SGHRS and CDR2 YFSETQ. This CDR3 is CASSWGLAGVYEQYF. The CDR3 region has the DNA TGCGCCAGCAGCTGGGGACTAGCGGGAGTCTACGAGCAGTACTTC.

This chain links TRBV4-2 with TRBJ2-5, with 10 bases that match TRBD1. Per the germline V gene, CDR1 is LGHNA and CDR2 is YNFKEQ. With 3 bases clipped from V and 5 bases from J, the junction kept 6 bases outside the gene matches. The CDR3 sequence is 15 residues long. CDR3 nucleotide sequence: TGTGCCAGCAGCCAGACAGGGGGCGCGGGGGAGACCCAGTACTTC. Protein product: CASSQTGGAGETQYF.

Note on this clonotype: It may be a read error: a sequence one base away is much more abundant. This sequence joins TRBV3-1 and TRBJ2-1; the D is unclear. The CDR3 extends over 13 amino acids. Germline values: CDR1 LGHDT, CDR2 YNNKEL (reference sequence). CDR3 nucleotide sequence: TGTGCCATCAGCCAAGATCTGGCCGGTGAGCAGTTCTTC. Translating gives CAISQDLAGEQFF.

The chain uses TRBV7-3 and TRBJ2-2, with D perhaps given as TRBD1 or TRBD2 (5 bases each). The CDR3 has 13 residues. CDR1 and CDR2 from the germline V gene are SGHTA and FQGTGA. V gave up 5 bases and J gave up 6 bases, with 10 bases separating them. Written as DNA, the CDR3 is TGTGCCAGCAGCCGAGAGGGGTCCGGGGAGCTGTTTTTT. The encoded protein is CASSREGSGELFF.

This clonotype was picked up a small number of times. The genes are TRBV5-1 and TRBJ1-1; D unclear. Germline V gene data show CDR1 as SGHRS and CDR2 as YFSETQ. There are 15 residues in the CDR3. V gave up 4 bases and J gave up 0 bases, with 13 bases separating them. The CDR3 DNA is TGCGCCAGCAGCCCCAATGTTCCGGTGAACACTGAAGCTTTCTTT. Its protein product is CASSPNVPVNTEAFF.

Concerning this clonotype: Just one base apart from a much larger clone, this may be a read error. Lacking the conserved final phenylalanine or tryptophan, this CDR3 likely reflects a read error. The chain joins TRBV27 to TRBJ2-1, with 10 bases aligning to TRBD2. Per the germline V gene, CDR1 is MNHEY and CDR2 is SMNVEV (reference sequence). CDR3 length: 14 residues. V trimming: 9 bases; J trimming: 0 bases; junction bases outside the gene matches: 2. The CDR3 DNA is TGTGCCAGTAGCGGGAGGAGCTCCTACAATGAGCAGTTCTCC. Translated: CASSGRSSYNEQFS.

In its sample, this clonotype was seen a few times. V and J are TRBV6-1 and TRBJ1-4; TRBD1 aligns across 9 bases. The CDR3 length is 14 residues. In germline, CDR1 is MNHNS, CDR2 SASEGT. The ends lost 5 bases at V and 7 bases at J; junction bases unmatched: 5. DNA for the CDR3: TGTGCCAGCAGTTCCGGGACAGGGCGTGAAAAACTGTTTTTT. Encoded protein: CASSSGTGREKLFF.